The clone carrying this T cell receptor (beta chain) has at least ten counts. This entry is derived from a study of early T cells in non-severe SARS-CoV-2 infection. V gave up 4 bases and J gave up 4 bases; unmatched junction bases: 5. The CDR3 loop spans 13 amino acids. The germline gives CDR1 SQVTM, CDR2 ANQGSEA. TCRdb independently ran MiXCR on the 5' RACE reads; one entry per CDR3 protein. The sample consists of roughly 51,000 distinct CDR3 sequences, roughly 11% of them appearing once. This chain links TRBV29-1 with TRBJ1-1, with 8 positions matching TRBD1. This receptor was taken from an adult who was a healthcare worker with PCR-confirmed SARS-CoV-2 infection or an uninfected control (not recorded which). Input material: whole blood. The DNA for the CDR3 is TGCAGCGTTGCGGCAGGGGGCTTCACTGAAGCTTTCTTT. It translates to CSVAAGGFTEAFF.